Below, 32 T cell receptor beta chains from the same sample are listed, as sequenced in a study of T cell responses to AZD1222 COVID-19 vaccine. TCRdb's copy holds only in-frame clones and misses some; the assay was immunoSEQ multiplex PCR. The profile shows around 60,000 clones, around nine tenths of them singletons. The sequencing used peripheral blood, collected 28 days after the second dose of the MenACWY control vaccine. The receptors here all came from an adult who received the MenACWY meningococcal vaccine as a control.

The chain employs TRBV5-4 and TRBJ2-6, with 10 bases matching TRBD1. The length of the CDR3 is 17 residues. The ends lost 3 bases at V and 0 bases at J; junction bases unmatched: 3. CDR1 and CDR2 from the germline V gene are SGHNT and YYREEE (reference sequence). The CDR3 DNA reads TGTGCCAGCAGCTCCGGACAGGGGGGCTCTGGGGCCAACGTCCTGACTTTC. This sequence encodes CASSSGQGGSGANVLTF.

This chain joins TRBV6-5 and TRBJ1-5; no firm D call. Germline CDR1 is MNHEY and CDR2 is SVGAGI. V was clipped by 2 bases and J by 3 bases, with 2 bases between them. The CDR3 is 12 residues long. The CDR3 spells CASSYLNQPQHF. CDR3 DNA: TGTGCCAGCAGTTACCTCAATCAGCCCCAGCATTTT.

The CDR3 loop reads CASSQELSGSRNEQFF. The CDR3 region has the DNA TGTGCCAGCAGCCAAGAATTAAGCGGGAGTAGGAATGAGCAGTTCTTC. This chain uses TRBV4-2 with TRBJ2-1; 8 bases align to TRBD2. Germline assignment: CDR1 LGHNA and CDR2 YNFKEQ. This CDR3 contains 16 residues. The V and J ends lost 0 bases and 7 bases, in that order; junction bases with no gene match: 8.

The chain is built from TRBV3-1 (or the pseudogene TRBV3-2) and TRBJ1-2, with D tentatively TRBD1 (5 bases). The CDR3 length is 12 residues. From germline, CDR1 is LGHDT and CDR2 YNNKEL (reference sequence). V was pared by 0 bases and J by 10 bases, with 9 bases between. The CDR3 loop reads CASSQESRAYTF. The CDR3 DNA reads TGTGCCAGCAGCCAAGAATCCAGGGCCTACACCTTC.

This chain joins TRBV4-3 and TRBJ2-1; 10 nucleotides agree with TRBD2. CDR1 is LGHNA and CDR2 is YSLEER in the germline V gene. This CDR3 has 15 residues. V trimming: 1 base; J trimming: 10 bases; junction bases outside the gene matches: 7. CDR3 sequence reads: CASSQGSGRAGEQFF. CDR3 in DNA: TGCGCCAGCAGCCAAGGCAGCGGGAGGGCCGGGGAGCAGTTCTTC.

This chain joins TRBV7-9 and TRBJ2-7; possible D gene TRBD1, 6 bases. V lost 5 bases and J 1 base, leaving 12 bases between the germline ends. Germline values: CDR1 SEHNR, CDR2 FQNEAQ (reference sequence). The CDR3 totals 14 residues. The CDR3 sequence: CASSKQGTSYEQYF. In DNA, the CDR3 is TGTGCCAGCAGCAAACAGGGAACATCCTACGAGCAGTACTTC.

The chain is built from TRBV5-1 and TRBJ1-1, with TRBD1 as a possible D gene (6 bases). V lost 5 bases and J 0 bases, leaving 11 bases between the germline ends. From germline, CDR1 is SGHRS and CDR2 YFSETQ. The CDR3 covers 14 residues. CDR3 coding DNA: TGCGCCAGCAGTCCAGGACAGATGAACACTGAAGCTTTCTTT. It is translated as CASSPGQMNTEAFF.

The CDR3 DNA follows: TGTGCCAGCAGCCCACGGGACAGGGAGGGGAATGAGCAGTTCTTC. This encodes CASSPRDREGNEQFF. This sequence joins TRBV4-2 and TRBJ2-1, with 9 bases aligning to TRBD1. The germline gives CDR1 LGHNA, CDR2 YNFKEQ. V dropped 4 bases and J dropped 7; count of bases not matched to a gene: 8. This CDR3 region has 15 residues.

The V call is TRBV29-1, the J call TRBJ2-7; TRBD2 matches 7 bases. Germline CDR1 is SQVTM and CDR2 is ANQGSEA. Losses at the gene ends were 7 bases for V and 6 bases for J; bases not matched to a gene: 12. The CDR3 is 13 residues long. The CDR3, as DNA: TGCAGCGCCGCGGGGGAGGGAGGGAGCGAGCAGTACTTC. As protein: CSAAGEGGSEQYF.

This chain joins TRBV7-9 and TRBJ1-1; TRBD1 agrees at 7 bases. This CDR3 comprises 13 residues. Germline V lookup: CDR1 SEHNR, CDR2 FQNEAQ (reference sequence). V trimming: 5 bases; J trimming: 4 bases; junction bases outside the gene matches: 4. CDR3 DNA sequence: TGTGCCAGCAGCCCGACAGGGCCCACTGAAGCTTTCTTT. It codes for CASSPTGPTEAFF.

This sequence joins TRBV7-8 and TRBJ2-2, with D uncertain. This CDR3 has 15 amino acids. Per the germline V gene, CDR1 is SGHVS and CDR2 is FQNEAQ. The V gene lost 5 bases and the J gene lost 5 bases, with 15 bases spanning the gap. CDR3 sequence: CASSLEVFGTGELFF. DNA of the CDR3: TGTGCCAGCAGCCTCGAGGTGTTCGGGACCGGGGAGCTGTTTTTT.

The chain carries TRBV14 and TRBJ2-3, with D maybe TRBD1 (5 bases). Trimming stripped 1 base from V and 0 bases from J, with 8 bases between. Per germline, CDR1 SGHDN and CDR2 FVKESK. The CDR3 is made up of 15 amino acids. CDR3 sequence reads: CASSQVGASTDTQYF. In DNA form, the CDR3 reads TGTGCCAGCAGCCAAGTTGGGGCGAGCACAGATACGCAGTATTTT.

V gene TRBV2 combines with J gene TRBJ1-1; D gene unclear. The V gene lost 2 bases and the J gene lost 4 bases, with 11 bases spanning the gap. The CDR3 sequence is 14 residues long. Per germline, CDR1 SNHLY and CDR2 FYNNEI. In DNA form, the CDR3 reads TGTGCCAGCAGTGAAAGTTCGTGGGGCACTGAAGCTTTCTTT. Translating gives CASSESSWGTEAFF.

V and J are TRBV3-1 (or the pseudogene TRBV3-2) and TRBJ2-2, with a weak D call TRBD1 (6 bases). Trimming shortened V by 0 bases and J by 9 bases, and 14 bases separated the two germline ends. The CDR3 totals 15 residues. Germline V CDR1 and CDR2: LGHDT, YNNKEL (reference sequence). CDR3 sequence (DNA): TGTGCCAGCAGCCAAGATCCACAGGGCTTACGGGAGCTGTTTTTT. Amino acid sequence: CASSQDPQGLRELFF.

The chain links TRBV30 to TRBJ2-3, with no clear D. CDR3 length: 14 residues. Germline values: CDR1 GTSNPN, CDR2 SVGIG (reference sequence). V lost 4 bases, J lost 4 bases, and 15 bases lay in between. The CDR3, as DNA: TGTGCCTGGACCGCTAGACGGAGCGCAGATACGCAGTATTTT. This encodes CAWTARRSADTQYF.

This rearrangement joins TRBV10-2 to TRBJ2-5; 7 nucleotides match TRBD1. Germline V gene data show CDR1 as WSHSY and CDR2 as SAAADI. The CDR3 extends over 15 amino acids. With 2 bases clipped from V and 2 bases from J, the junction kept 5 bases outside the gene matches. The CDR3 is CASSEPGTEQETQYF. In DNA, the CDR3 is TGCGCCAGCAGTGAGCCAGGGACAGAACAAGAGACCCAGTACTTC.

The chain employs TRBV19 and TRBJ2-1; no clear D. CDR1 is LNHDA, CDR2 SQIVND, per germline (reference sequence). V was shortened by 2 bases and J by 10 bases, with 9 bases between the two germline ends. This CDR3 has 12 residues. CDR3 nucleotide sequence: TGTGCCAGTAGTATAAGGGTGGAGGAGCAGTTCTTC. Its translation: CASSIRVEEQFF.

The chain has TRBV6-5 and TRBJ2-3; the D gene is possibly TRBD2 (6 bases). Germline V gives CDR1 MNHEY, CDR2 SVGAGI. The CDR3 is 12 amino acids. Trimming removed 7 bases from V and 5 bases from J, with 10 bases in between. CDR3 bases: TGTGCCAGCATTCTAGCGAAAGATACGCAGTATTTT. Its protein is CASILAKDTQYF.

The chain uses TRBV2 and TRBJ2-7; TRBD1 agrees at 7 bases. The CDR3 covers 12 residues. Per germline, CDR1 SNHLY and CDR2 FYNNEI. Losses at the gene ends were 7 bases for V and 4 bases for J; bases not matched to a gene: 4. CDR3 in DNA: TGTGCCAGCAAGAGGGGGCAATACGAGCAGTACTTC. It translates to CASKRGQYEQYF.

J is TRBJ1-5 and V is TRBV7-9; D gene ambiguous. V was pared by 2 bases and J by 2 bases, with 7 bases between. Germline V gives CDR1 SEHNR, CDR2 FQNEAQ (reference sequence). The CDR3 covers 14 residues. This chain's CDR3 is CASSLSTGNQPQHF. Written as DNA, the CDR3 is TGTGCCAGCAGCTTATCTACGGGCAATCAGCCCCAGCATTTT.

The chain joins TRBV18 to TRBJ2-3; D is undetermined. Germline lookup yields CDR1 KGHSH and CDR2 LQKENI. V was pared by 0 bases and J by 0 bases, with 4 bases between. The CDR3 loop spans 14 amino acids. The CDR3 is CASSPPTSTDTQYF. The CDR3 nucleotides read TGTGCCAGCTCACCACCTACTAGCACAGATACGCAGTATTTT. Supplemented by reference TRBV18 and TRBJ2-3, the full variable domain reads NAGVMQNPRHLVRRRGQEARLRCSPMKGHSHVYWYRQLPEEGLKFMVYLQKENIIDESGMPKERFSAEFPKEGPSILRIQQVVRGDSAAYFCASSPPTSTDTQYFGPGTRLTVL.

This rearrangement joins TRBV4-1 to TRBJ1-6, with a possible D match to TRBD1 (5 bases). Trimming removed 6 bases at V and 8 bases at J, with 23 bases between. Germline-derived CDR1 and CDR2 are MGHRA and YSYEKL. The CDR3 spans 17 residues. The CDR3 sequence is CASRHNSGRVGDSPLHF. The CDR3 DNA is TGCGCCAGCAGACATAATTCGGGCCGTGTGGGGGATTCACCCCTCCACTTT.

The chain carries TRBV6-1 and TRBJ1-4; D is undetermined. The CDR3 loop spans 13 amino acids. The V end lost 3 bases, the J end lost 8 bases, and 10 bases lay between the germline ends. The germline V gene encodes CDR1 MNHNS and CDR2 SASEGT. CDR3 loop: CASSDVGFEKLFF. The DNA of the CDR3 is TGTGCCAGCAGTGACGTGGGTTTCGAAAAACTGTTTTTT.

V and J are TRBV7-2 and TRBJ1-2; perhaps TRBD1 as D (6 bases). Per germline, CDR1 SGHTA and CDR2 FQGNSA. The CDR3 sequence is 13 residues long. The V and J ends lost 1 base and 10 bases respectively, with 13 bases between them. The DNA of the CDR3 is TGTGCCAGCAGCTTAGTGGGGGGGGACATCTACACCTTC. Encoded protein: CASSLVGGDIYTF.

The rearrangement joins TRBV7-2 to TRBJ1-6, with unresolved D. CDR3 length: 14 residues. Germline CDR1 is SGHTA and CDR2 is FQGNSA. Trimming stripped 5 bases from V and 6 bases from J, with 11 bases between. The chain's CDR3 is CASSQIKSNSPLHF. CDR3 coding DNA: TGTGCCAGCAGCCAGATTAAAAGTAATTCACCCCTCCACTTT.

The J gene is TRBJ1-2, the V gene TRBV5-4; no clear D. The CDR3 is made up of 15 amino acids. Trimming took off 0 bases at V and 6 bases at J, with 15 bases between the two ends. The germline gives CDR1 SGHNT, CDR2 YYREEE (reference sequence). The CDR3 DNA follows: TGTGCCAGCAGCTTGGCCGGGAGGAGGGCCCATGGCTACACCTTC. Translation: CASSLAGRRAHGYTF.

The chain employs TRBV24-1 and TRBJ2-2, with D unclear. Between the trimmed V and J ends, which lost 7 bases and 8 bases, there was a span of 7 bases. CDR1 is KGHDR, CDR2 SFDVKD, per germline. The CDR3 is 11 amino acids. CDR3 protein: CATRGEGELFF. The CDR3 DNA is TGTGCCACCAGAGGAGAGGGGGAGCTGTTTTTT.

About this clone itself: At one of its ends the junction is not consistent with the germline gene, which may arise from a read error. This sequence joins TRBV27 and TRBJ2-7; D might be TRBD2 (6 bases). The germline V gene has CDR1 MNHEY and CDR2 SMNVEV (reference sequence). The CDR3 contains 16 residues. The CDR3 region has the DNA TGTGCCGGCAGGATGGGGGAGGCCCCTCATTCCTACGAGCAGTACTTC. It encodes CAGRMGEAPHSYEQYF.

This clone showed up just once. The V gene is TRBV6-5, the J gene TRBJ2-4; D could derive from TRBD1 or TRBD2 (5 bases each). Germline CDR1 and CDR2: MNHEY and SVGAGI. Trimming cost V 10 bases and J 0 bases, with 16 bases left between them. The CDR3 contains 15 residues. The CDR3 region has the DNA TGTGCCAATCCCAGGGCGGGTTTAGCCAAAAACATTCAGTACTTC. Amino acid sequence: CANPRAGLAKNIQYF.

The chain is built from TRBV7-6 and TRBJ2-3; 11 bases match TRBD1. CDR1 SGHVS and CDR2 FNYEAQ come from the germline V gene. This CDR3 has 16 residues. The junction had 11 bases not matched to a gene; V was cut back by 5 bases and J by 7 bases. This CDR3 is CASSPNRDRGGNTQYF. The DNA for the CDR3 is TGTGCCAGCAGCCCCAACCGGGACAGGGGGGGGAATACGCAGTATTTT.

The chain recombines TRBV2 with TRBJ2-4, with 9 nucleotides matching TRBD1. This CDR3 is 15 amino acids long. CDR1 is SNHLY and CDR2 is FYNNEI in the germline V gene. V lost 6 bases to trimming and J lost 3 bases; unmatched junction nucleotides: 6. CDR3 sequence: CASSPTGGGKNIQYF. CDR3 DNA: TGTGCCAGCAGCCCGACAGGGGGTGGCAAAAACATTCAGTACTTC.

This clone came up once. The V gene is TRBV7-2, the J gene TRBJ2-2, with 9 bases lining up with TRBD1. The CDR3 covers 15 residues. Germline V gene lookup returns CDR1 SGHTA and CDR2 FQGNSA. V gave up 5 bases and J gave up 5 bases; unmatched junction bases: 6. The CDR3 sequence: CASSKLTGGTGELFF. The DNA of the CDR3 is TGTGCCAGCAGCAAGCTGACAGGGGGTACCGGGGAGCTGTTTTTT.